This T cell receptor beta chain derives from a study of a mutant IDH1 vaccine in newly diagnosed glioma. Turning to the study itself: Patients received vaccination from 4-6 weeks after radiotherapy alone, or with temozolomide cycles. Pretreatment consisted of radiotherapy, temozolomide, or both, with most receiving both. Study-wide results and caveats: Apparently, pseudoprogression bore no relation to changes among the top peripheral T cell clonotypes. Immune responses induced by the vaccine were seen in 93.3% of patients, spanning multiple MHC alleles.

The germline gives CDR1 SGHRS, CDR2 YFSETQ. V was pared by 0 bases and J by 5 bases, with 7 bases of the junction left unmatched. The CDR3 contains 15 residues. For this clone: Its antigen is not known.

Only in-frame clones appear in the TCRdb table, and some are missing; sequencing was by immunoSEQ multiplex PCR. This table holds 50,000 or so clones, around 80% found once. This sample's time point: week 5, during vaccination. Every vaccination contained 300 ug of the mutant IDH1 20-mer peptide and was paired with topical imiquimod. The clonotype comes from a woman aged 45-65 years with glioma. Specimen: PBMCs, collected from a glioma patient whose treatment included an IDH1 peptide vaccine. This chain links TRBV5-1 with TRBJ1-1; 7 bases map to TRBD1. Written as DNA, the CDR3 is TGCGCCAGCAGCTTGGACCAGGGGGAAGGAACTGAAGCTTTCTTT. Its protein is CASSLDQGEGTEAFF. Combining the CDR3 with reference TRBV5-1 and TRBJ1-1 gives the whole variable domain KAGVTQTPRYLIKTRGQQVTLSCSPISGHRSVSWYQQTPGQGLQFLFEYFSETQRNKGNFPGRFSGRQFSNSRSEMNVSTLELGDSALYLCASSLDQGEGTEAFFGQGTRLTVV.